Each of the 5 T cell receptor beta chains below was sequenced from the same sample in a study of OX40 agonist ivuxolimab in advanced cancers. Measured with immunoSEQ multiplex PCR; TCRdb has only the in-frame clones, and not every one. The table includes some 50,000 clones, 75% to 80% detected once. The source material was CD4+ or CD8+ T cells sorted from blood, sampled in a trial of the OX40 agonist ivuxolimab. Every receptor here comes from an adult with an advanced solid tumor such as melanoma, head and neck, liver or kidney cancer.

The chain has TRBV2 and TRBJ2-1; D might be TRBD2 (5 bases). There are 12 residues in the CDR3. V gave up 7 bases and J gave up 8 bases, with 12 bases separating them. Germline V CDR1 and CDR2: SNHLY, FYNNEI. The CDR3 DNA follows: TGTGCCAGCAAAATAGGCGGGCATGAGCAGTTCTTC. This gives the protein CASKIGGHEQFF.

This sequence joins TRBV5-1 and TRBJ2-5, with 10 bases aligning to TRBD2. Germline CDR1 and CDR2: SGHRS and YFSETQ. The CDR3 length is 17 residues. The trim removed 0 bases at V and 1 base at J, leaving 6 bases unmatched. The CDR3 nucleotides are TGCGCCAGCAGCTTGGTTTGGTCTAGCGGGAGCCAAGAGACCCAGTACTTC. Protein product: CASSLVWSSGSQETQYF.

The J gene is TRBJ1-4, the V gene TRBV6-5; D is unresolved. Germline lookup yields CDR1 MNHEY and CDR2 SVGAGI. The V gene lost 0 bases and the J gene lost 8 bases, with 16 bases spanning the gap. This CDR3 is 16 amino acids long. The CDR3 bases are TGTGCCAGCAGTTACTCGAGAGGCGGAGGCGGGGAAAAACTGTTTTTT. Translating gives CASSYSRGGGGEKLFF.

The CDR3 sequence: CASSQGTDTQYF. CDR3 DNA sequence: TGTGCCAGCAGCCAGGGCACAGATACGCAGTATTTT. The rearrangement uses TRBV28 and TRBJ2-3; no firm D call. The germline V gene encodes CDR1 MDHEN and CDR2 SYDVKM. CDR3 length: 12 residues. V was clipped by 6 bases and J by 1 base, with 5 bases between them.

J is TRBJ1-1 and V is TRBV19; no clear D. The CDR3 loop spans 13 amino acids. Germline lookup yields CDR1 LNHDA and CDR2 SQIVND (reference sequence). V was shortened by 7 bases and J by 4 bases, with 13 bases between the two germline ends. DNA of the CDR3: TGTGCCAGTAAGGTTCAGCTTGGCACTGAAGCTTTCTTT. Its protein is CASKVQLGTEAFF.